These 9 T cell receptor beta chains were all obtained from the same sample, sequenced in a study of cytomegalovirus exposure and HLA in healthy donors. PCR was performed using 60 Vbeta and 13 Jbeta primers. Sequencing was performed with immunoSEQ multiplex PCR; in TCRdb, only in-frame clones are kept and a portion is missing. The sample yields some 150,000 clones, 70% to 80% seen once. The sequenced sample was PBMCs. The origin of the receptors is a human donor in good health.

The CDR3 loop is CASRAAGQASYEQYF. The DNA for the CDR3 is TGTGCCAGCAGGGCGGCGGGACAGGCATCCTACGAGCAGTACTTC. V usage is TRBV28 and J usage is TRBJ2-7, with 8 bases aligning to TRBD1. CDR3 length equals 15 residues. Germline CDR1 reads MDHEN; CDR2 reads SYDVKM. Trimming took 6 bases from V and 1 from J; bases not matched to a gene: 8.

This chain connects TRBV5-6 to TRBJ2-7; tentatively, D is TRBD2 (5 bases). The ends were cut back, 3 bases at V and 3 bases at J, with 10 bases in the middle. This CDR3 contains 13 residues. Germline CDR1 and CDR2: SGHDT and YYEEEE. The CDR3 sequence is CASSWAGVYEQYF. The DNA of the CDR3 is TGTGCCAGCAGCTGGGCCGGGGTCTACGAGCAGTACTTC.

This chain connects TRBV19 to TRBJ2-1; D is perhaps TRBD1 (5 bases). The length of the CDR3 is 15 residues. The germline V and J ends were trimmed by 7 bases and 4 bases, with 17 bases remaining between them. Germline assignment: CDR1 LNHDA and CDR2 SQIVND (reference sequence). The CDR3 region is CASKSTAYGYNEQFF. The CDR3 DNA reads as TGTGCCAGTAAGTCGACAGCCTACGGGTACAATGAGCAGTTCTTC.

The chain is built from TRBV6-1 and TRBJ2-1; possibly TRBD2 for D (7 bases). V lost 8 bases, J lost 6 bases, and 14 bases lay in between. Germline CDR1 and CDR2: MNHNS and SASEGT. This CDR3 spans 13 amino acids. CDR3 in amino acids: CASLAGGPNEQFF. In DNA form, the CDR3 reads TGTGCCAGCTTAGCCGGGGGGCCCAATGAGCAGTTCTTC.

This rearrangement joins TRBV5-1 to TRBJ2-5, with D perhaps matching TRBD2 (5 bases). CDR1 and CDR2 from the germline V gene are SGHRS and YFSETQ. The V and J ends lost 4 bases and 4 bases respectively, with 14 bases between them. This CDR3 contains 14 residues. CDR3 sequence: CASSPTRARETQYF. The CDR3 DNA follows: TGCGCCAGCAGCCCTACTAGGGCTAGAGAGACCCAGTACTTC.

Here the CDR3 DNA reads TGTGCCATCAGACCGGGACAGGGAAGCTATGGCTACACCTTC. This codes for CAIRPGQGSYGYTF. The rearrangement links TRBV10-3 to TRBJ1-2, with TRBD1 matching 9 bases. The CDR3 is 14 amino acids. Germline V gene lookup returns CDR1 ENHRY and CDR2 SYGVKD. V lost 6 bases to trimming and J lost 4 bases; unmatched junction nucleotides: 6.

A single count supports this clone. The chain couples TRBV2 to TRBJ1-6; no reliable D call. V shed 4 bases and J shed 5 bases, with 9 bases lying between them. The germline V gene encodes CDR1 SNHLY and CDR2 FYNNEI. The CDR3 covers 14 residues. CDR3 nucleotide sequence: TGTGCCAGCAGTGGGCCGGGAAATAATTCACCCCTCCACTTT. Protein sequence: CASSGPGNNSPLHF.

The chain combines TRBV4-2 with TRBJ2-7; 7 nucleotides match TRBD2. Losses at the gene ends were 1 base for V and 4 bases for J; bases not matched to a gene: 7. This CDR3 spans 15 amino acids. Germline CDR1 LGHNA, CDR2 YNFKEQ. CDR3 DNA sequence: TGTGCCAGCAGCCAAGCGAGCGGGGATATATACGAGCAGTACTTC. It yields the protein CASSQASGDIYEQYF.

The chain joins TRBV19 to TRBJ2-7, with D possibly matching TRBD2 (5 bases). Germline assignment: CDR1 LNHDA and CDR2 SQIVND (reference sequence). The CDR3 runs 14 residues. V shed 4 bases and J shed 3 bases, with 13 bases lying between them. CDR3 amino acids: CASSTIRENYEQYF. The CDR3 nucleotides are TGTGCCAGTAGTACTATCCGGGAAAACTACGAGCAGTACTTC.